The rows below give T cell receptor beta chains drawn from one sample of a study of cytomegalovirus exposure and HLA in healthy donors. TCRdb keeps only in-frame clones here, not all; method: immunoSEQ multiplex PCR. The profile shows some 110,000 clones, about four fifths of them singletons. The specimen was PBMCs. These receptors were collected from a woman younger than 30 in good health and CMV-seronegative. Each CDR3 is given with its conserved first and last residue. D genes are given only for firm matches.

v_call: TRBV28; j_call: TRBJ2-7; d_call: -; cdr3_nt: TGTGCCAGCAGTTCTCGCAGGGCCCCCTACGAGCAGTACTTC; cdr3_aa: CASSSRRAPYEQYF
v_call: TRBV10-3; j_call: TRBJ2-2; d_call: -; cdr3_nt: TGTGCCATCTCAGAAAGGGGCAGAGCAAACACCGGGGAGCTGTTTTTT; cdr3_aa: CAISERGRANTGELFF
v_call: TRBV4-2; j_call: TRBJ1-2; d_call: -; cdr3_nt: TGTGCCAGCAGCCAAGATCGCGGCGCGGGCTATGGCTACACCTTC; cdr3_aa: CASSQDRGAGYGYTF
v_call: TRBV19; j_call: TRBJ1-4; d_call: -; cdr3_nt: TGTGCCAGTAGTATCTCCTGGGCGGGCGAAAAACTGTTTTTT; cdr3_aa: CASSISWAGEKLFF
v_call: TRBV10-3; j_call: TRBJ2-7; d_call: TRBD1; cdr3_nt: TGTGCCATCAGTCCGACAGGGTTGCACTACGAGCAGTACTTC; cdr3_aa: CAISPTGLHYEQYF
v_call: TRBV14; j_call: TRBJ1-2; d_call: TRBD1; cdr3_nt: TGTGCCAGCAGCCAAACACGGGACAGCGCTTATGGCTACACCTTC; cdr3_aa: CASSQTRDSAYGYTF
v_call: TRBV18; j_call: TRBJ1-5; d_call: -; cdr3_nt: TGTGCCAGCTCACCACAGTGGGACAACTACAATCAGCCCCAGCATTTT; cdr3_aa: CASSPQWDNYNQPQHF
v_call: TRBV4-1; j_call: TRBJ1-5; d_call: -; cdr3_nt: TGCGCCAGCAGCCAAGGGCAGGGAGGTTATAGCAATCAGCCCCAGCATTTT; cdr3_aa: CASSQGQGGYSNQPQHF
v_call: TRBV10-3; j_call: TRBJ1-1; d_call: -; cdr3_nt: TGTGCCATCAGTGAGTCGAGGGTCCCCCCTGAAGCTTTCTTT; cdr3_aa: CAISESRVPPEAFF
v_call: TRBV5-1; j_call: TRBJ2-7; d_call: TRBD1; cdr3_nt: TGCGCCAGCAGCTCGACAGGGTCTTACTACGAGCAGTACTTC; cdr3_aa: CASSSTGSYYEQYF
v_call: TRBV19; j_call: TRBJ1-4; d_call: TRBD1; cdr3_nt: TGTGCCAGTAGACGGACAGGGGGGAGGGAAAAACTGTTTTTT; cdr3_aa: CASRRTGGREKLFF